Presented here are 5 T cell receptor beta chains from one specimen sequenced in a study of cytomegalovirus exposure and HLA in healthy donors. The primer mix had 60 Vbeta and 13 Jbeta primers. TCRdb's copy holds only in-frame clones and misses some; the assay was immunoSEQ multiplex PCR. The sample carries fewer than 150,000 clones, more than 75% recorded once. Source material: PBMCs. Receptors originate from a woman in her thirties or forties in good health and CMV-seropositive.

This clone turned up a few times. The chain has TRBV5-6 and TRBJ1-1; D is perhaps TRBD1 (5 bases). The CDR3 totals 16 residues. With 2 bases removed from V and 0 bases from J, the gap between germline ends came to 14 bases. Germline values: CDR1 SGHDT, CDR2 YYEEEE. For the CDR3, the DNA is TGTGCCAGCAGCTTACCTGGGGCTTGGGTGAACACTGAAGCTTTCTTT. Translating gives CASSLPGAWVNTEAFF. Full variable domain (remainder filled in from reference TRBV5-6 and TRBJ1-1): DAGVTQSPTHLIKTRGQQVTLRCSPKSGHDTVSWYQQALGQGPQFIFQYYEEEERQRGNFPDRFSGHQFPNYSSELNVNALLLGDSALYLCASSLPGAWVNTEAFFGQGTRLTVV.

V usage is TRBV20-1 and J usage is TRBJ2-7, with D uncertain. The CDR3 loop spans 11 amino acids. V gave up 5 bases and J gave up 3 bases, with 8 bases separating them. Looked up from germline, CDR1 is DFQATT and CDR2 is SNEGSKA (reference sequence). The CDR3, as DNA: TGCAGTGCTGAGCTCGGCTACGAGCAGTACTTC. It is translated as CSAELGYEQYF.

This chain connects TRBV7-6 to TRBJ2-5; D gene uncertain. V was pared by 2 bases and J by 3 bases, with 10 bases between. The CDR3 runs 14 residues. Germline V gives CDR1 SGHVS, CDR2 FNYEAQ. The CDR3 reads CASSLSPMKETQYF. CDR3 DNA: TGTGCCAGCAGCTTAAGCCCGATGAAAGAGACCCAGTACTTC.

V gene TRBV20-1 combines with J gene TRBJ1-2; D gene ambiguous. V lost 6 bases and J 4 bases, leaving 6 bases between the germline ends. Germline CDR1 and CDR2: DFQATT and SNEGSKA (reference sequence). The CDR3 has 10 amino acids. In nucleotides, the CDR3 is TGCAGTGCCTCTAGCTATGGCTACACCTTC. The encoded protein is CSASSYGYTF.

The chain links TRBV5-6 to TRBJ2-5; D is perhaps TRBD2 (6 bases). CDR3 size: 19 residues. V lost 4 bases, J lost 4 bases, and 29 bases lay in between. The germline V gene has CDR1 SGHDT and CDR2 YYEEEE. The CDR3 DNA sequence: TGTGCCAGCAGCCGACTTGTCGGATTAGCGGACCCGGTCAGAGAGACCCAGTACTTC. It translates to CASSRLVGLADPVRETQYF.